Listed here are 5 T cell receptor beta chains from one sample, sequenced in a study of cytomegalovirus exposure and HLA in healthy donors. The PCR ran on 60 Vbeta and 13 Jbeta primers. TCRdb keeps only in-frame clones here, not all; method: immunoSEQ multiplex PCR. The repertoire holds 100,000 to 150,000 clones, roughly four fifths seen once, with roughly 4% in the top ten. The sample was PBMCs. The receptors come from a woman between 40 and 50 years old in good health and CMV-seropositive.

The chain employs TRBV6-5 and TRBJ2-1; 12 bases fit TRBD2. After removal of 2 bases from V and 7 bases from J, the junction contained 6 bases not matched to a gene. Germline CDR1 and CDR2: MNHEY and SVGAGI. This CDR3 contains 16 residues. The CDR3 is CASSYMTSGSRNEQFF. CDR3 DNA: TGTGCCAGCAGTTACATGACTAGCGGGAGTCGTAATGAGCAGTTCTTC.

The chain carries TRBV6-5 and TRBJ1-6, with 10 bases that match TRBD1. The J segment lost 6 bases and the V segment lost 2 bases, leaving 1 base of the junction unmatched. The CDR3 is 15 amino acids. Germline-derived CDR1 and CDR2 are MNHEY and SVGAGI. DNA of the CDR3: TGTGCCAGCAGTTACGGACAGGGGGGTAATTCACCCCTCCACTTT. Amino acids: CASSYGQGGNSPLHF.

The chain joins TRBV4-3 to TRBJ2-1; TRBD2 matches 13 bases. Per germline, CDR1 LGHNA and CDR2 YSLEER. The CDR3 sequence is 16 residues long. J was trimmed by 4 bases and V by 4 bases; bases with no gene match: 4. CDR3 loop: CASSPETSGRYNEQFF. For the CDR3, the DNA is TGCGCCAGCAGCCCCGAGACTAGCGGGAGGTACAATGAGCAGTTCTTC.

V usage is TRBV29-1 and J usage is TRBJ2-7; 10 bases are shared with TRBD1. Per the germline V gene, CDR1 is SQVTM and CDR2 is ANQGSEA. The CDR3 spans 13 residues. J was trimmed by 2 bases and V by 6 bases; bases with no gene match: 4. The CDR3 region is CSVIGTGAYEQYF. CDR3 in DNA: TGCAGCGTCATAGGGACAGGGGCCTACGAGCAGTACTTC.

The rearrangement links TRBV7-2 to TRBJ2-6, with D possibly TRBD1 on 6 matching bases. CDR1 is SGHTA, CDR2 FQGNSA, per germline. V gave up 1 base and J gave up 0 bases, with 10 bases separating them. The CDR3 is made up of 17 amino acids. The chain's CDR3 is CASSLGHRVSGANVLTF. The CDR3, as DNA: TGTGCCAGCAGCTTAGGGCACAGGGTCTCTGGGGCCAACGTCCTGACTTTC. Supplemented by reference TRBV7-2 and TRBJ2-6, the full variable domain reads GAGVSQSPSNKVTEKGKDVELRCDPISGHTALYWYRQSLGQGLEFLIYFQGNSAPDKSGLPSDRFSAERTGGSVSTLTIQRTQQEDSAVYLCASSLGHRVSGANVLTFGAGSRLTVL.